The 20 T cell receptor beta chains reported below all come from one sample, sequenced in a study of shared T cell receptors in the human thymus. The protocol was immunoSEQ multiplex PCR, while the TCRdb copy is restricted to in-frame clones and leaves out a portion. The sample lists under 850,000 clones; roughly 90% were seen once. In addition, the sample was reused for a study of human thymus T cells.

Material for sequencing was thymocytes. All receptors derive from a boy less than two years old with a congenital heart defect.

This clone was detected a few times. This sequence joins TRBV10-3 and TRBJ1-1; unclear D gene. The germline V gene encodes CDR1 ENHRY and CDR2 SYGVKD. This CDR3 is built from 13 residues. Trimming took off 5 bases at V and 0 bases at J, with 7 bases between the two ends. This CDR3 is CAISLEVNTEAFF. The CDR3, as DNA: TGTGCCATCAGTTTGGAGGTGAACACTGAAGCTTTCTTT.

This clone appeared a single time. This chain joins TRBV7-2 and TRBJ2-1; 16 bases are shared with TRBD2. Germline V gives CDR1 SGHTA, CDR2 FQGNSA. J was trimmed by 14 bases and V by 4 bases; bases with no gene match: 5. This CDR3 region has 14 residues. The CDR3 spells CASSSPGTSGREFF. The CDR3 DNA follows: TGTGCCAGCAGCTCGCCCGGGACTAGCGGGAGGGAGTTCTTC. The whole variable domain, remainder taken from reference TRBV7-2 and TRBJ2-1, is GAGVSQSPSNKVTEKGKDVELRCDPISGHTALYWYRQSLGQGLEFLIYFQGNSAPDKSGLPSDRFSAERTGGSVSTLTIQRTQQEDSAVYLCASSSPGTSGREFFGPGTRLTVL.

J is TRBJ1-1 and V is TRBV6-1; 10 bases line up with TRBD1. J gave up 5 bases and V 2 bases, and 8 bases lay outside the gene matches. Germline values: CDR1 MNHNS, CDR2 SASEGT. The CDR3 length is 16 residues. The CDR3 DNA reads TGTGCCAGCAGTGAAACGGGACAGGGGAGGGTAACTGAAGCTTTCTTT. Translated, it gives CASSETGQGRVTEAFF.

The rearrangement joins TRBV11-3 to TRBJ1-5; TRBD1 agrees at 7 bases. The germline CDR1 and CDR2 sequences are SGHNT and YENEEA. The V gene end was trimmed by 4 bases and the J gene end by 6 bases; junction bases not matched to a gene: 18. The CDR3 is 18 residues long. The CDR3 DNA follows: TGTGCCAGCAGCTCAATTATGGGCCGACAGGGCGACGGTCAGCCCCAGCATTTT. It is translated as CASSSIMGRQGDGQPQHF.

The chain employs TRBV7-9 and TRBJ2-4; possibly TRBD2 for D (6 bases). Germline CDR1 SEHNR, CDR2 FQNEAQ (reference sequence). CDR3 length: 16 amino acids. Trimming took off 5 bases at V and 0 bases at J, with 14 bases between the two ends. CDR3 loop: CASSRDFARAKNIQYF. The CDR3 nucleotides are TGTGCCAGCAGCCGGGACTTCGCGAGAGCCAAAAACATTCAGTACTTC.

The chain carries TRBV5-6 and TRBJ2-3; no reliable D call. The CDR3 loop spans 15 amino acids. Deletions cut 2 bases from V and 4 bases from J, with 14 bases between. Germline CDR1 SGHDT, CDR2 YYEEEE. The CDR3 nucleotides are TGTGCCAGCAGCTTCAAAAGCCGAGTGGCAGATACGCAGTATTTT. Protein: CASSFKSRVADTQYF.

The chain couples TRBV6-6 to TRBJ1-3; 8 bases line up with TRBD1. CDR1 MNHNY and CDR2 SVGAGI come from the germline V gene (reference sequence). The CDR3 has 15 residues. Trimming cost V 3 bases and J 4 bases; bases outside gene matches: 5. CDR3 residues: CASSYGTGTGNTIYF. As DNA, the CDR3 is TGTGCCAGCAGTTATGGGACAGGAACCGGAAACACCATATATTTT.

The table lists this clone with a count of one. The J gene is TRBJ2-5, the V gene TRBV27, with TRBD1 identical over 7 bases. There are 16 residues in the CDR3. Unmatched junction bases numbered 10, after V lost 2 bases and J lost 4 bases. Germline loops: CDR1 MNHEY, CDR2 SMNVEV (reference sequence). DNA for the CDR3: TGTGCCAGCAGTTTAACGCAGCGACAGGGAAGAGAGACCCAGTACTTC. Its translation is CASSLTQRQGRETQYF.

The rearrangement links TRBV2 to TRBJ2-2, with TRBD2 matching 9 bases. From germline, CDR1 is SNHLY and CDR2 FYNNEI. The CDR3 has 16 amino acids. Trimming removed 1 base from V and 5 bases from J; junction bases left unmatched: 5. In DNA form, the CDR3 reads TGTGCCAGCAGTGAAGAAGGCGGGAGGGGGACCGGGGAGCTGTTTTTT. As protein: CASSEEGGRGTGELFF.

This clone occurred once. The gene calls are TRBV5-1 and TRBJ1-2; TRBD1 is a possible D gene (6 bases). CDR1 and CDR2 from the germline V gene are SGHRS and YFSETQ. The CDR3 extends over 15 amino acids. V lost 1 base, J lost 2 bases, and 12 bases lay in between. The CDR3 nucleotides are TGCGCCAGCAGCTTGACTCCCAGGGGAAACTATGGCTACACCTTC. Residues: CASSLTPRGNYGYTF.

This rearrangement joins TRBV5-6 to TRBJ2-2, with 9 bases lining up with TRBD2. Germline CDR1 and CDR2: SGHDT and YYEEEE. The CDR3 has 17 residues. V shed 0 bases and J 0 bases; nucleotides not matched to a gene: 3. This CDR3 is CASSLGAGGANTGELFF. CDR3 sequence (DNA): TGTGCCAGCAGCTTGGGGGCGGGAGGGGCGAACACCGGGGAGCTGTTTTTT.

The rearrangement uses TRBV10-1 and TRBJ2-1, with 8 bases lining up with TRBD2. Unmatched junction bases numbered 19, after V lost 3 bases and J lost 6 bases. Germline assignment: CDR1 WNHNN and CDR2 SYGVQD (reference sequence). This CDR3 is 19 amino acids long. CDR3 bases: TGCGCCAGCAGTGATAGGCTAGCGGGTGACCCTACTGCTCGCAATGAGCAGTTCTTC. This codes for CASSDRLAGDPTARNEQFF.

This chain connects TRBV6-4 to TRBJ2-2; tentatively, D is TRBD2 (6 bases). The CDR3 runs to 13 residues. Germline assignment: CDR1 MRHNA and CDR2 SNTAGT. V lost 4 bases and J 6 bases, leaving 9 bases between the germline ends. DNA for the CDR3: TGTGCCAGCAGTGCTGGAGGGTCCGGGGAGCTGTTTTTT. Residues: CASSAGGSGELFF.

This clone was seen only once. This chain links TRBV28 with TRBJ2-1; a weak D match, TRBD2 (6 bases). This CDR3 is 13 amino acids long. Germline V CDR1 and CDR2: MDHEN, SYDVKM. V was pared by 5 bases and J by 6 bases, with 11 bases between. This CDR3 is CASSRDGSNEQFF. The DNA of the CDR3 is TGTGCCAGCAGTCGGGACGGGAGCAATGAGCAGTTCTTC.

The chain uses TRBV11-2 and TRBJ1-1; 8 nucleotides match TRBD1. The J segment lost 1 base and the V segment lost 3 bases, leaving 13 bases of the junction unmatched. The CDR3 sequence is 18 residues long. Germline V gives CDR1 SGHAT, CDR2 FQNNGV. The CDR3 DNA is TGTGCCAGCAGCTTTGGGTCCGGGACAGGCCTCCGGAACACTGAAGCTTTCTTT. Its translation is CASSFGSGTGLRNTEAFF.

DNA of the CDR3: TGTGCCAGCAGCAATTTTACTAGCGGGAGAACCGATACGCAGTATTTT. This sequence encodes CASSNFTSGRTDTQYF. The J gene is TRBJ2-3, the V gene TRBV7-2; the match to TRBD2 covers 11 bases. With 5 bases clipped from V and 6 bases from J, the junction kept 10 bases outside the gene matches. Looked up from germline, CDR1 is SGHTA and CDR2 is FQGNSA. The CDR3 covers 16 residues.

This clone has just one count. The V gene is TRBV15, the J gene TRBJ2-3, with 10 bases lining up with TRBD1. The CDR3 length is 17 residues. Per germline, CDR1 LNHNV and CDR2 YYDKDF (reference sequence). V was pared by 1 base and J by 3 bases, with 7 bases of the junction left unmatched. Written as DNA, the CDR3 is TGTGCCACCAGCAGAGTTCCGGACAGGGGGGAGACAGATACGCAGTATTTT. Its translation is CATSRVPDRGETDTQYF.

CDR3 residues: CASSGLASSDTQYF. As DNA, the CDR3 is TGTGCCAGCAGTGGATTAGCGAGTTCAGATACGCAGTATTTT. This rearrangement joins TRBV27 to TRBJ2-3; tentatively, D is TRBD2 (5 bases). Between the trimmed V and J ends, which lost 5 bases and 4 bases, there was a span of 13 bases. CDR1 MNHEY and CDR2 SMNVEV come from the germline V gene (reference sequence). This CDR3 spans 14 amino acids.

This clone showed up just a few times. V gene TRBV28 combines with J gene TRBJ2-7, with D perhaps TRBD2 (6 bases). Trimming left V 2 bases short and J 0 bases short, with 8 bases between. Per germline, CDR1 MDHEN and CDR2 SYDVKM. CDR3 length: 14 amino acids. CDR3 sequence reads: CASSLAGISYEQYF. The CDR3 region has the DNA TGTGCCAGCAGTTTAGCGGGGATCTCCTACGAGCAGTACTTC.

The chain recombines TRBV27 with TRBJ1-2; D call uncertain. The V gene lost 1 base and the J gene lost 2 bases, with 5 bases spanning the gap. The germline gives CDR1 MNHEY, CDR2 SMNVEV (reference sequence). The CDR3 loop spans 13 amino acids. CDR3: CASSLFPNYGYTF. The DNA of the CDR3 is TGTGCCAGCAGTTTATTTCCAAACTATGGCTACACCTTC.